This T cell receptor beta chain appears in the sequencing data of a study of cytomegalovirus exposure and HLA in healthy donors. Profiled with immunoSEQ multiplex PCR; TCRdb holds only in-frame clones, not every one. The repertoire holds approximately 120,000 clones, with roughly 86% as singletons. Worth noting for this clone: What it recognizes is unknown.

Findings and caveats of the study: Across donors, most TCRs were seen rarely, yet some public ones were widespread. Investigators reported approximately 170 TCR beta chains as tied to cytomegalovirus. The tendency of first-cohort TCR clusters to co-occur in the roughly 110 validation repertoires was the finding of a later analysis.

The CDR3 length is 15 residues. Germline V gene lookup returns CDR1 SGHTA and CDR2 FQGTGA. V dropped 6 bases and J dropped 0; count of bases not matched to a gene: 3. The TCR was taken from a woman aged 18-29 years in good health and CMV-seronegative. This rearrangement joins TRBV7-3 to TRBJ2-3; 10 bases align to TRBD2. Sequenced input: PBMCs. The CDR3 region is CASRLAGRSTDTQYF. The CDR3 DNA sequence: TGTGCCAGCAGACTAGCGGGGAGAAGCACAGATACGCAGTATTTT.